The 7 T cell receptor beta chains listed next were all sequenced from one sample in a study of blood T cell repertoires in COVID-19. TCRdb's copy holds only in-frame clones and misses some; the assay was immunoSEQ multiplex PCR. The repertoire holds approximately 60,000 clones, with roughly four fifths as singletons. Input material: peripheral blood. The source of these receptors is a human donor in a cohort sampled during active COVID-19.

The rearrangement uses TRBV7-8 and TRBJ1-1, with 8 bases identical to TRBD1. The CDR3 has 14 amino acids. CDR1 SGHVS and CDR2 FQNEAQ come from the germline V gene. V lost 5 bases to trimming and J lost 5 bases; unmatched junction nucleotides: 7. CDR3 nucleotides: TGTGCCAGCAGCCCCGACAGGGGTGGAACTGAAGCTTTCTTT. It is translated as CASSPDRGGTEAFF. Full variable domain (missing parts from reference TRBV7-8 and TRBJ1-1): GAGVSQSPRYKVAKRGQDVALRCDPISGHVSLFWYQQALGQGPEFLTYFQNEAQLDKSGLPSDRFFAERPEGSVSTLKIQRTQQEDSAVYLCASSPDRGGTEAFFGQGTRLTVV.

The gene calls are TRBV6-2 or TRBV6-3 and TRBJ1-1, with a weak D call TRBD1 (5 bases). V lost 4 bases and J 4 bases, leaving 16 bases between the germline ends. Germline V gene lookup returns CDR1 MNHEY and CDR2 SVGEGT. CDR3 length: 15 residues. In DNA form, the CDR3 reads TGTGCCAGCAGTTCTTCAGGGTCTGGTAGCACTGAAGCTTTCTTT. Protein sequence: CASSSSGSGSTEAFF.

This chain uses TRBV27 with TRBJ1-5, with 9 bases lining up with TRBD1. The CDR3 sequence is 14 residues long. V trimming: 5 bases; J trimming: 7 bases; junction bases outside the gene matches: 6. CDR1 is MNHEY and CDR2 is SMNVEV in the germline V gene (reference sequence). CDR3 nucleotide sequence: TGTGCCAGCAGTAGACAGGGGGTGGGACAGCCCCAGCATTTT. This codes for CASSRQGVGQPQHF.

CDR3 in DNA: TGCGCCAGCAGCCCGGGAGCAACTAATGAAAAACTGTTTTTT. It is translated as CASSPGATNEKLFF. The chain links TRBV5-1 to TRBJ1-4; D not certain. The CDR3 contains 14 residues. Germline-derived CDR1 and CDR2 are SGHRS and YFSETQ. The V end was cut by 4 bases, the J end by 0 bases, with 7 bases between.

The chain combines TRBV7-2 with TRBJ2-7; 10 bases agree with TRBD1. CDR1 and CDR2 from the germline V gene are SGHTA and FQGNSA. Trimming removed 4 bases from V and 2 bases from J; junction bases left unmatched: 5. This CDR3 contains 15 residues. This CDR3 reads CASSWGQGWTYEQYF. CDR3 nucleotide sequence: TGTGCCAGCAGCTGGGGACAGGGGTGGACCTACGAGCAGTACTTC.

The chain is built from TRBV6-1 and TRBJ1-5, with no clear D. V was pared by 2 bases and J by 6 bases, with 17 bases between. The CDR3 runs 16 residues. The germline V gene encodes CDR1 MNHNS and CDR2 SASEGT. The DNA for the CDR3 is TGTGCCAGCAGTGAACTCCCGACGGTGGCGGGTCAGCCCCAGCATTTT. This codes for CASSELPTVAGQPQHF.

The chain is built from TRBV2 and TRBJ2-1, with 8 nucleotides matching TRBD1. The CDR3 sequence is 15 residues long. With V trimmed by 7 bases and J by 3 bases, 8 bases remained unmatched. Germline CDR1 is SNHLY and CDR2 is FYNNEI. The CDR3 coding sequence is TGTGCCAGCAAAAGGACAGGGACAAGCTACAATGAGCAGTTCTTC. It encodes CASKRTGTSYNEQFF. The full variable domain, with the rest looked up from reference TRBV2 and TRBJ2-1, is EPEVTQTPSHQVTQMGQEVILRCVPISNHLYFYWYRQILGQKVEFLVSFYNNEISEKSEIFDDQFSVERPDGSNFTLKIRSTKLEDSAMYFCASKRTGTSYNEQFFGPGTRLTVL.